Listed below are T cell receptor beta chains from one sample, sequenced in a study of OX40 agonist ivuxolimab in advanced cancers. Assay: immunoSEQ multiplex PCR; the TCRdb copy retains only in-frame clones and omits some. The repertoire holds 60,000 to 75,000 clones, with around 90% as singletons. Sample: CD4+ or CD8+ T cells sorted from blood, taken in a trial of the OX40 agonist ivuxolimab. Every receptor here comes from an adult with an advanced solid tumor such as melanoma, head and neck, liver or kidney cancer. The CDR3 runs from the conserved cysteine through the conserved F or W. A D gene is named only where the DNA matches it firmly. Expanded clones are given a class, and other clones once, few, many or no size at all.

>.|TRBJ2-4|TRBV6-1|TRBD2
CASDFGGASKNIQYF
TGTGCCAGCGATTTCGGGGGGGCGTCCAAAAACATTCAGTACTTC
>.|TRBJ1-2|TRBV4-3|.
CASSQERLGAGYGYTF
TGCGCCAGCAGCCAAGAGAGGTTAGGGGCGGGCTATGGCTACACCTTC
>.|TRBJ2-2|TRBV7-2|TRBD2
CASSIPSGGARTGELFF
TGTGCCAGCAGCATACCTAGCGGGGGGGCCCGCACCGGGGAGCTGTTTTTT
>.|TRBJ2-2|TRBV9|TRBD2
CASSDLASGSYTGELFF
TGTGCCAGCAGCGATCTCGCTAGCGGGTCCTACACCGGGGAGCTGTTTTTT
>.|TRBJ2-5|TRBV13|TRBD1
CASSRQGGVTQETQYF
TGTGCCAGCAGCAGACAGGGGGGGGTAACCCAAGAGACCCAGTACTTC
>.|TRBJ2-6|TRBV5-1|.
CASGRTASGANVLTF
TGCGCCAGCGGCCGGACAGCCTCTGGGGCCAACGTCCTGACTTTC
>.|TRBJ1-3|TRBV5-4|.
CASSSGQLYSGNTIYF
TGTGCCAGCAGCTCCGGACAGCTTTACTCTGGAAACACCATATATTTT
>.|TRBJ1-2|TRBV19|.
CASSIQGGPYGYTF
TGTGCCAGTAGTATCCAGGGAGGACCCTATGGCTACACCTTC
>.|TRBJ2-7|TRBV2|TRBD2
CASSPLGLAGNYEQYF
TGTGCCAGCAGTCCCTTGGGCCTAGCGGGGAACTACGAGCAGTACTTC
>.|TRBJ2-6|TRBV30|.
CAWSVNGRTSSGANVLTF
TGTGCCTGGAGTGTTAACGGCAGAACCTCCTCTGGGGCCAACGTCCTGACTTTC
>.|TRBJ1-1|TRBV4-1|TRBD1
CASSQERGQGGTEAFF
TGCGCCAGCAGCCAAGAGCGTGGACAGGGGGGGACTGAAGCTTTCTTT
>.|TRBJ2-3|TRBV7-9|.
CASSLAGMDTQYF
TGTGCCAGCAGCTTAGCGGGGATGGATACGCAGTATTTT
>once|TRBJ2-7|TRBV6-5|.
CASRRGVSYEQYF
TGTGCCAGCCGGAGGGGGGTTTCCTACGAGCAGTACTTC
>.|TRBJ2-2|TRBV27|TRBD2
CASSLRLAANTGELFF
TGTGCCAGCAGTTTACGACTAGCGGCGAACACCGGGGAGCTGTTTTTT